This TCR beta chain was sequenced in a study of blood T cell repertoires in COVID-19. Clones were read by immunoSEQ multiplex PCR, and TCRdb kept only the in-frame ones, dropping some. Among 120,000 or so clones listed, more than 70% were seen once. Trimming cost V 2 bases and J 7 bases, with 9 bases left between them. This CDR3 contains 13 residues. Germline assignment: CDR1 WNHNN and CDR2 SYGVQD (reference sequence). The rearrangement joins TRBV10-1 to TRBJ2-1, with D tentatively TRBD2 (5 bases). Sequenced sample: peripheral blood. This TCR came from a human donor in a cohort sampled during active COVID-19. The CDR3 region has the DNA TGCGCCAGCAGTGAGAACCTAGCTAATGAGCAGTTCTTC. Amino acids: CASSENLANEQFF.